This is a list of T cell receptor beta chains from one sample in a study of cytomegalovirus exposure and HLA in healthy donors. Only in-frame clones appear in the TCRdb table, and some are missing; sequencing was by immunoSEQ multiplex PCR. The sample carries roughly 140,000 clones, roughly 82% recorded once. Sequencing was done on a sample of PBMCs. These receptors originate from a woman aged 50 to 60 in good health and CMV-seropositive. The CDR3 runs from the conserved cysteine through the conserved F or W. A D gene is named only where the DNA matches it firmly. Expanded clones are given a class, and other clones once, few, many or no size at all.

d_call clone_size j_call v_call cdr3_aa cdr3_nt
. . TRBJ1-5 TRBV12-5 CASGLGTAPNQPQHF TGTGCTAGTGGTTTGGGGACAGCCCCTAATCAGCCCCAGCATTTT
. . TRBJ1-2 TRBV30 CAWSVSTYGYTF TGTGCCTGGAGTGTTAGCACTTATGGCTACACCTTC
. . TRBJ2-3 TRBV5-1 CASSLGGGADTQYF TGCGCCAGCAGCTTGGGTGGGGGCGCAGATACGCAGTATTTT
. . TRBJ2-4 TRBV7-3 CASSPTGGKNIQYF TGTGCCAGCAGCCCGACCGGGGGAAAGAACATTCAGTACTTC
. . TRBJ1-2 TRBV6-5 CASSYFPPGDGYTF TGTGCCAGCAGTTACTTTCCCCCGGGGGATGGCTACACCTTC
. . TRBJ1-3 TRBV28 CASSYGFSGNTIYF TGTGCCAGCAGTTACGGGTTCTCTGGAAACACCATATATTTT
. few TRBJ1-5 TRBV19 CASKTPRVGGNQPQHF TGTGCCAGTAAAACCCCCAGGGTAGGAGGCAATCAGCCCCAGCATTTT
. . TRBJ1-1 TRBV27 CASKGFLMQGLNTEAFF TGTGCCAGCAAGGGGTTCCTAATGCAGGGATTGAACACTGAAGCTTTCTTT
. . TRBJ2-1 TRBV9 CASSPQGGEQFF TGTGCCAGCAGCCCCCAAGGGGGAGAGCAGTTCTTC
. . TRBJ2-1 TRBV10-3 CAISESSGVGYNEQFF TGTGCCATCAGTGAGTCATCAGGGGTAGGGTACAATGAGCAGTTCTTC
. . TRBJ1-2 TRBV10-3 CAITGGAKDGYTF TGTGCCATCACTGGGGGGGCGAAGGATGGCTACACCTTC
. . TRBJ2-1 TRBV7-2 CASSPSNLHNEQFF TGTGCCAGCAGCCCCAGTAATTTACACAATGAGCAGTTCTTC
TRBD1 . TRBJ2-1 TRBV30 CAWGQGARQFF TGTGCCTGGGGACAGGGGGCTCGGCAGTTCTTC
TRBD1 . TRBJ1-1 TRBV4-1 CASSQVQGAFGEAFF TGCGCCAGCAGCCAAGTCCAGGGGGCCTTCGGGGAAGCTTTCTTT
. . TRBJ1-5 TRBV7-2 CASSLGAGINQPQHF TGTGCCAGCAGCTTAGGGGCAGGGATCAATCAGCCCCAGCATTTT
TRBD1 few TRBJ2-1 TRBV27 CASSRPGQGTNEQFF TGTGCCAGCAGTCGACCGGGACAGGGGACAAATGAGCAGTTCTTC
. . TRBJ2-4 TRBV7-9 CASSLSGGDIQYF TGTGCCAGCAGCTTAAGCGGTGGAGACATTCAGTACTTC
. . TRBJ2-7 TRBV4-3 CASSQVPGAKNEQYF TGCGCCAGCAGCCAAGTACCGGGAGCTAAGAACGAGCAGTACTTC
TRBD2 . TRBJ2-7 TRBV6-5 CASSYSGGWLNEQYF TGTGCCAGCAGTTACTCCGGGGGGTGGCTTAACGAGCAGTACTTC
TRBD1 . TRBJ1-6 TRBV27 CASSGRQGGNSPLHF TGTGCCAGCAGTGGTAGACAGGGTGGGAATTCACCCCTCCACTTT
. . TRBJ2-2 TRBV30 CAWRLANTGELFF TGTGCCTGGAGACTAGCGAACACCGGGGAGCTGTTTTTT
TRBD1 . TRBJ2-7 TRBV6-5 CASSYSSGQGYYEQYF TGTGCCAGCAGTTACTCGAGTGGACAGGGGTATTACGAGCAGTACTTC
. once TRBJ1-6 TRBV5-6 CASSSRDINSPLHF TGTGCCAGCAGCTCCCGGGACATAAATTCACCCCTCCACTTT
. . TRBJ2-4 TRBV18 CASSRQRLRDSERSGIQYF TGTGCCAGCTCACGACAACGCCTAAGGGATAGCGAGAGGTCGGGCATTCAGTACTTC
. . TRBJ1-4 TRBV2 CASSPAGEKLFF TGTGCCAGCAGTCCGGCGGGGGAAAAACTGTTTTTT
TRBD1 . TRBJ2-1 TRBV2 CASRDRAYNEQFF TGTGCCAGCCGGGACAGAGCCTACAATGAGCAGTTCTTC
TRBD2 . TRBJ2-3 TRBV9 CASSVGGGTSTDTQYF TGTGCCAGCAGCGTCGGCGGGGGGACTAGCACAGATACGCAGTATTTT
TRBD1 once TRBJ2-2 TRBV7-9 CSSSFGTGTGAGELFF TGTTCCAGCAGCTTCGGGACCGGGACAGGGGCCGGGGAGCTGTTTTTT
TRBD1 . TRBJ1-6 TRBV7-9 CASSLVVPGQYNSPLHF TGTGCCAGCAGCTTAGTGGTACCGGGACAGTATAATTCACCCCTCCACTTT